The 4 T cell receptor beta chains listed next were all sequenced from one sample in a study of human T cells and chemical hapten exposure. Stated time point: patch test 1, 2 weeks after DPC sensitization. Sample treatment: therapeutic diphenylcyclopropenone sensitization with weekly scalp DPC. One entry per CDR3 protein, called by TCRdb with MiXCR from the RACE reads. Altogether some 400,000 distinct CDR3 sequences are present, approximately 4.4% being singletons, with the ten largest covering around 2%. The source was whole blood, collected in connection with sensitization to the hapten diphenylcyclopropenone (DPC). Source of these receptors: a woman in her fifties or sixties with alopecia areata. Some clones in this sample may be carry-over from other donors' samples.

This clonotype turned up a few times. The CDR3 coding sequence is TGTGCCAGCAGCCCTGACCGGGTCCCTAAGGAGACCCAGTACTTC. It specifies CASSPDRVPKETQYF. This chain connects TRBV11-2 to TRBJ2-5, with no clear D. V gave up 5 bases and J gave up 5 bases, with 18 bases separating them. Per germline, CDR1 SGHAT and CDR2 FQNNGV. The CDR3 contains 15 residues.

A word on this clonotype: This may be a read error: a much more frequent sequence differs by one nucleotide. V usage is TRBV5-1 and J usage is TRBJ2-6, with D possibly TRBD2 on 6 matching bases. The length of the CDR3 is 16 residues. The V end was cut by 1 base, the J end by 2 bases, with 10 bases between. Germline-derived CDR1 and CDR2 are SGHRS and YFSETQ. CDR3 region: CASSLRDLAGANVLTF. The CDR3 bases are TGCGCCAGCAGCTTGAGGGACTTGGCTGGGGCCAACGTCCTGACTTTC.

This clonotype was observed at least ten times. The chain is built from TRBV10-3 and TRBJ1-6; possible D gene TRBD1, 6 bases. The germline V and J ends were trimmed by 4 bases and 6 bases, with 13 bases remaining between them. CDR3 size: 15 residues. Per the germline V gene, CDR1 is ENHRY and CDR2 is SYGVKD. The CDR3 region is CAISGDGGPNSPLHF. CDR3 bases: TGTGCCATCAGTGGGGATGGGGGGCCTAATTCACCCCTCCACTTT.

The chain has TRBV27 and TRBJ2-7; D unresolved. Germline V gives CDR1 MNHEY, CDR2 SMNVEV (reference sequence). V was cut by 1 base and J by 5 bases, with 9 bases left in between. The CDR3 has 13 amino acids. The CDR3 here is CASSLLGSHEQYF. The CDR3 DNA reads as TGTGCCAGCAGTTTATTAGGGTCCCACGAGCAGTACTTC.